Listed here are 11 T cell receptor beta chains from one sample, sequenced in a study of blood T cell repertoires in COVID-19. Profiling relied on immunoSEQ multiplex PCR, and the TCRdb table lists in-frame clones only, not all of them. The table shows tens of thousands of clones, with about nine tenths occurring only once. Input material: peripheral blood. The receptor set was obtained from a woman older than 75 with acute or convalescent COVID-19.

The chain joins TRBV4-1 to TRBJ1-1; D possibly corresponds to TRBD1 (5 bases). The length of the CDR3 is 15 residues. CDR1 and CDR2 from the germline V gene are MGHRA and YSYEKL. Trimming removed 2 bases from V and 0 bases from J, with 10 bases in between. The CDR3 DNA is TGCGCCAGCAGCCAAAAGGGGACTTTGAACACTGAAGCTTTCTTT. As protein: CASSQKGTLNTEAFF.

V gene TRBV7-3 combines with J gene TRBJ1-6; weak D call: TRBD1 (5 bases). This CDR3 is 18 amino acids long. From germline, CDR1 is SGHTA and CDR2 FQGTGA. The V end lost 2 bases, the J end lost 9 bases, and 23 bases lay between the germline ends. For the CDR3, the DNA is TGTGCCAGCAGCTTAGGCGGGGCACCGGGTCCCCTCGGTTCACCCCTCCACTTT. Amino acid sequence: CASSLGGAPGPLGSPLHF.

The rearrangement links TRBV9 to TRBJ1-1; TRBD1 agrees at 7 bases. CDR1 and CDR2 from the germline V gene are SGDLS and YYNGEE. Trimming took 0 bases from V and 3 from J; bases not matched to a gene: 8. The CDR3 spans 16 residues. CDR3 bases: TGTGCCAGCAGCGTAGATTCTAGGGACAGTTACACTGAAGCTTTCTTT. Translated, it gives CASSVDSRDSYTEAFF.

The chain employs TRBV5-5 and TRBJ1-4; 10 positions agree with TRBD1. The junction had 10 bases not matched to a gene; V was cut back by 0 bases and J by 5 bases. This CDR3 has 18 residues. In germline, CDR1 is SGHKS, CDR2 YYEKEE (reference sequence). This CDR3 is CASSLGTGQGLENEKLFF. As DNA, the CDR3 is TGTGCCAGCAGCTTGGGTACGGGACAGGGGCTCGAGAATGAAAAACTGTTTTTT. Full variable domain (missing parts from reference TRBV5-5 and TRBJ1-4): DAGVTQSPTHLIKTRGQQVTLRCSPISGHKSVSWYQQVLGQGPQFIFQYYEKEERGRGNFPDRFSARQFPNYSSELNVNALLLGDSALYLCASSLGTGQGLENEKLFFGSGTQLSVL.

CDR3 sequence (DNA): TGTGCCAGCAGCCCCCCGGGCAATCAGCCCCAGCATTTT. The encoded protein is CASSPPGNQPQHF. The genes are TRBV6-6 and TRBJ1-5; D uncertain. There are 13 residues in the CDR3. V was trimmed by 6 bases and J by 2 bases, leaving 8 bases between them. The V gene's germline CDR1 is MNHNY and CDR2 SVGAGI (reference sequence).

The chain employs TRBV4-1 and TRBJ2-1; 9 bases line up with TRBD1. Trimming cost V 0 bases and J 8 bases; bases outside gene matches: 8. Per the germline V gene, CDR1 is MGHRA and CDR2 is YSYEKL. This CDR3 is built from 16 residues. CDR3 in amino acids: CASSQEGQGGLHEQFF. CDR3 DNA: TGCGCCAGCAGCCAAGAGGGACAGGGTGGTCTCCATGAGCAGTTCTTC.

The chain joins TRBV7-9 to TRBJ2-5, with TRBD2 matching 7 bases. The junction had 3 bases not matched to a gene; V was cut back by 7 bases and J by 1 base. Germline lookup yields CDR1 SEHNR and CDR2 FQNEAQ (reference sequence). CDR3 length: 13 residues. Here the CDR3 DNA reads TGTGCCAGCATGCGGGAGTTCCAAGAGACCCAGTACTTC. It translates to CASMREFQETQYF.

V is TRBV27 and J is TRBJ2-2; no clear D gene. The V end was cut by 4 bases, the J end by 2 bases, with 2 bases between. The germline gives CDR1 MNHEY, CDR2 SMNVEV (reference sequence). CDR3 length equals 12 residues. CDR3 in DNA: TGTGCCAGCAGTTCAAACACCGGGGAGCTGTTTTTT. Translation: CASSSNTGELFF.

The chain employs TRBV6-6 and TRBJ1-2; 9 bases agree with TRBD1. The CDR3 length is 16 residues. Germline CDR1 MNHNY, CDR2 SVGAGI (reference sequence). With 5 bases clipped from V and 5 bases from J, the junction kept 12 bases outside the gene matches. In DNA, the CDR3 is TGTGCCAGCAGTGGGGCCAGGACAGGGGAGTTTTATGGCTACACCTTC. It yields the protein CASSGARTGEFYGYTF.

The sample holds one count of this clone. The V and J genes are TRBV12-3 or TRBV12-4 and TRBJ1-1; D is unresolved. Trimming cost V 7 bases and J 4 bases, with 10 bases left between them. This CDR3 has 12 residues. The CDR3, as DNA: TGTGCCAGCACTCGGGTGTCCACTGAAGCTTTCTTT. It specifies CASTRVSTEAFF.

This clone was seen a few times. This chain uses TRBV19 with TRBJ1-5, with unresolved D. CDR3 length: 15 residues. Germline CDR1 reads LNHDA; CDR2 reads SQIVND (reference sequence). Trimming took 1 base from V and 0 from J, leaving 7 bases between them. CDR3 DNA: TGTGCCAGTAGTATAGCGGCGGGTAGCAATCAGCCCCAGCATTTT. Its protein is CASSIAAGSNQPQHF.